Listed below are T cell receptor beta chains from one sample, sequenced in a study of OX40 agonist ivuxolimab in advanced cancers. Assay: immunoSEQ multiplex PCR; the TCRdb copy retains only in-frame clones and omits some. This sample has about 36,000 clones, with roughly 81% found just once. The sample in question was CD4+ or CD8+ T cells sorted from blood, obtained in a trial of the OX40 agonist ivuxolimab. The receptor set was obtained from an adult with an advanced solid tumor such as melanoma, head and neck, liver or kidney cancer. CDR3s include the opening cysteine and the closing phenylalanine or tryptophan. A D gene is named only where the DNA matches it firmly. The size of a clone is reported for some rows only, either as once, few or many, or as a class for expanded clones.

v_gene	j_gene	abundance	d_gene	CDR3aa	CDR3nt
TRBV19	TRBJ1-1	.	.	CASTILARYKPEAAFF	TGTGCCAGTACCATCCTCGCAAGATACAAGCCCGAGGCCGCTTTCTTT
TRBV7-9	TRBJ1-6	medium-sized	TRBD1	CASSRGTGGDSPLHF	TGTGCCAGCAGCCGGGGGACAGGGGGAGATTCACCCCTCCACTTT
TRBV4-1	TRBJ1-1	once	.	CASRPIGRMNTEAFF	TGCGCCAGCCGGCCGATCGGACGGATGAACACTGAAGCTTTCTTT
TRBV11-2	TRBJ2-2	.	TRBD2	CASTQRGGRDTGELFF	TGTGCCAGCACCCAACGGGGGGGGCGGGACACCGGGGAGCTGTTTTTT
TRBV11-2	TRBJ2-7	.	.	CASSLPGRGYEQYF	TGTGCCAGCAGCTTACCGGGACGAGGGTACGAGCAGTACTTC
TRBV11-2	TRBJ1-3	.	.	CASSLIGPTSGNTIYF	TGTGCCAGCAGCTTAATTGGACCGACCTCTGGAAACACCATATATTTT
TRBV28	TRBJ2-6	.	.	CASSSVPSGANVLTF	TGTGCCAGCAGTTCCGTCCCCTCTGGGGCCAACGTCCTGACTTTC
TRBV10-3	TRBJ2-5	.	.	CAIRGRETQYF	TGTGCCATCAGGGGCAGGGAGACCCAGTACTTC
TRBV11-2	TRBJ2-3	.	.	CASSLGRALDTQYF	TGTGCCAGCAGCTTAGGAAGGGCCCTAGATACGCAGTATTTT
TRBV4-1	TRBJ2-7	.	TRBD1	CASSHNSGTGVHEQYF	TGCGCCAGCAGCCATAATTCTGGGACAGGGGTCCACGAGCAGTACTTC
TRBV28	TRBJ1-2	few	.	CASSSWGGYTF	TGTGCCAGCAGTTCCTGGGGTGGCTACACCTTC
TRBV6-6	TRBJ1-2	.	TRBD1	CASTRQGGNYGYTF	TGTGCCAGCACCCGACAGGGTGGAAACTATGGCTACACCTTC
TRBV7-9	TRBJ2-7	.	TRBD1	CASSTDRVLYEQYF	TGTGCCAGCAGTACGGACAGGGTTCTCTACGAGCAGTACTTC
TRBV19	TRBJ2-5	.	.	CASSIDLLRVETQYF	TGTGCCAGTAGTATCGACCTACTTAGGGTGGAGACCCAGTACTTC
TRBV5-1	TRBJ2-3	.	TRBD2	CASSLAASGYTDTQYF	TGCGCCAGCAGCTTGGCGGCTAGCGGGTACACAGATACGCAGTATTTT
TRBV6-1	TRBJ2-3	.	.	CASSRHRTGTDTQYF	TGTGCCAGCAGTCGCCACCGGACGGGCACAGATACGCAGTATTTT
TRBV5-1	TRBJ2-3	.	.	CASRGGSTDTQYF	TGCGCCAGCAGGGGCGGCAGCACAGATACGCAGTATTTT
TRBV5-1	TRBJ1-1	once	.	CASSLSGPRHTEAFF	TGCGCCAGCAGCTTGTCGGGACCTCGTCACACTGAAGCTTTCTTT
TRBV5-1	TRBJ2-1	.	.	CASEDRAGTNNEQFF	TGCGCCAGCGAGGACCGCGCGGGCACGAACAATGAGCAGTTCTTC
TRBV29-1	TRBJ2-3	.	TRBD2	CSVDVLGSSGRTSTDTQYF	TGCAGCGTTGATGTTCTGGGGTCTAGCGGGCGTACTAGCACAGATACGCAGTATTTT
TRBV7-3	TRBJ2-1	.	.	CASSLSLEKYNEQFF	TGTGCCAGCAGCTTAAGCCTAGAAAAGTACAATGAGCAGTTCTTC
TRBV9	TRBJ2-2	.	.	CASSVDFYTGELFF	TGTGCCAGCAGCGTAGACTTTTACACCGGGGAGCTGTTTTTT
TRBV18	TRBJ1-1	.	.	CASSRENTEAFF	TGTGCCAGCTCACGGGAGAACACTGAAGCTTTCTTT
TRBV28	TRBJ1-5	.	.	CASSFRYNQPQHF	TGTGCCAGCAGTTTCAGGTATAATCAGCCCCAGCATTTT
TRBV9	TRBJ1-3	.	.	CASRATDSGNTIYF	TGTGCCAGCCGTGCGACGGACTCTGGAAACACCATATATTTT
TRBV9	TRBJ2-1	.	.	CASSPQVGNEQFF	TGTGCCAGCAGCCCCCAGGTTGGCAATGAGCAGTTCTTC
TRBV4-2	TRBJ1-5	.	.	CASSQVGSNQPQHF	TGTGCCAGCAGCCAAGTTGGTAGCAATCAGCCCCAGCATTTT
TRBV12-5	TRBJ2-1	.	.	CASGLGPGQLHYNEQFF	TGTGCTAGTGGTTTGGGCCCGGGGCAGCTACACTACAATGAGCAGTTCTTC
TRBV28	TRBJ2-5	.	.	CASSRRKSTGETQYF	TGTGCCAGCAGTAGACGAAAGAGTACGGGTGAGACCCAGTACTTC
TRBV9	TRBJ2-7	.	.	CASSVGPASSYEQYF	TGTGCCAGCAGCGTAGGTCCAGCGAGCTCCTACGAGCAGTACTTC
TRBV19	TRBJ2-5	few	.	CASSMSGTQYF	TGTGCCAGTAGTATGTCGGGGACCCAGTACTTC
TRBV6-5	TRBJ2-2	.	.	CASSYSTLSITGELFF	TGTGCCAGCAGTTACTCGACCCTCAGTATCACCGGGGAGCTGTTTTTT
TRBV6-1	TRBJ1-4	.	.	CASRLNRVSNEKLFF	TGTGCCAGCAGACTAAACAGGGTTTCTAATGAAAAACTGTTTTTT
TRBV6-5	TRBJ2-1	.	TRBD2	CASRLQREGGSEFF	TGTGCCAGCAGGTTACAGCGGGAGGGGGGAAGCGAATTCTTC
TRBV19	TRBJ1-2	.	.	CASQGANYGYTF	TGTGCCAGTCAGGGAGCTAACTATGGCTACACCTTC
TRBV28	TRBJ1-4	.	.	CASSSAGSNEKLFF	TGTGCCAGCAGCTCGGCAGGATCTAATGAAAAACTGTTTTTT
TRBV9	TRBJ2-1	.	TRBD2	CASSVATGTLADVKDEQFF	TGTGCCAGCAGCGTAGCTACAGGTACCCTAGCGGACGTAAAGGATGAGCAGTTCTTC
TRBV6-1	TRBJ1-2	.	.	CASKRFSVYGYTF	TGTGCCAGCAAGCGGTTTTCGGTCTATGGCTACACCTTC
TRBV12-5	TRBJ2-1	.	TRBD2	CASGTSGGANEQFF	TGTGCTAGTGGCACTAGCGGGGGGGCAAATGAGCAGTTCTTC
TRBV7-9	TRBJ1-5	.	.	CASSLSGGINQPQHF	TGTGCCAGCAGCTTGTCGGGGGGGATTAATCAGCCCCAGCATTTT
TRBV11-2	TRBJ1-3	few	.	CASSVGGVGNTIYF	TGTGCCAGCAGCGTGGGTGGGGTAGGAAACACCATATATTTT
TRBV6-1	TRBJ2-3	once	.	CASKGTNSDTQYF	TGTGCCAGCAAAGGGACAAATTCTGATACGCAGTATTTT